The sequence of this TCR beta chain was determined in a study of monozygotic twins with inflammatory bowel disease. Overall study results and limits: What may have added variability to patient repertoires is that immunosuppressive treatments differed. Repertoire similarity did not separate concordant from discordant twins, possibly from limited power.

For this clonotype: Its antigen is undetermined.

The CDR3 is 14 amino acids. Germline CDR1 reads LNHDA; CDR2 reads SQIVND (reference sequence). Using eight separate reactions per sample, the authors generated cDNA. Addition of UMIs with a 6-nucleotide sample barcode was achieved by template switching. No DNA is given; TCRdb re-called the 5' RACE reads and lists each CDR3 protein once. The sample includes 110,000 to 150,000 distinct CDR3 sequences. The sequenced sample consisted of blood. This clonotype was sampled from a human donor with ulcerative colitis or Crohn's disease, or a healthy co-twin of an affected twin (not recorded which). The J gene is TRBJ1-5, the V gene TRBV19; TCRdb indicates TRBD1, and absent DNA this call remains unverified. The CDR3 here is CASSADSSNQPQHF.